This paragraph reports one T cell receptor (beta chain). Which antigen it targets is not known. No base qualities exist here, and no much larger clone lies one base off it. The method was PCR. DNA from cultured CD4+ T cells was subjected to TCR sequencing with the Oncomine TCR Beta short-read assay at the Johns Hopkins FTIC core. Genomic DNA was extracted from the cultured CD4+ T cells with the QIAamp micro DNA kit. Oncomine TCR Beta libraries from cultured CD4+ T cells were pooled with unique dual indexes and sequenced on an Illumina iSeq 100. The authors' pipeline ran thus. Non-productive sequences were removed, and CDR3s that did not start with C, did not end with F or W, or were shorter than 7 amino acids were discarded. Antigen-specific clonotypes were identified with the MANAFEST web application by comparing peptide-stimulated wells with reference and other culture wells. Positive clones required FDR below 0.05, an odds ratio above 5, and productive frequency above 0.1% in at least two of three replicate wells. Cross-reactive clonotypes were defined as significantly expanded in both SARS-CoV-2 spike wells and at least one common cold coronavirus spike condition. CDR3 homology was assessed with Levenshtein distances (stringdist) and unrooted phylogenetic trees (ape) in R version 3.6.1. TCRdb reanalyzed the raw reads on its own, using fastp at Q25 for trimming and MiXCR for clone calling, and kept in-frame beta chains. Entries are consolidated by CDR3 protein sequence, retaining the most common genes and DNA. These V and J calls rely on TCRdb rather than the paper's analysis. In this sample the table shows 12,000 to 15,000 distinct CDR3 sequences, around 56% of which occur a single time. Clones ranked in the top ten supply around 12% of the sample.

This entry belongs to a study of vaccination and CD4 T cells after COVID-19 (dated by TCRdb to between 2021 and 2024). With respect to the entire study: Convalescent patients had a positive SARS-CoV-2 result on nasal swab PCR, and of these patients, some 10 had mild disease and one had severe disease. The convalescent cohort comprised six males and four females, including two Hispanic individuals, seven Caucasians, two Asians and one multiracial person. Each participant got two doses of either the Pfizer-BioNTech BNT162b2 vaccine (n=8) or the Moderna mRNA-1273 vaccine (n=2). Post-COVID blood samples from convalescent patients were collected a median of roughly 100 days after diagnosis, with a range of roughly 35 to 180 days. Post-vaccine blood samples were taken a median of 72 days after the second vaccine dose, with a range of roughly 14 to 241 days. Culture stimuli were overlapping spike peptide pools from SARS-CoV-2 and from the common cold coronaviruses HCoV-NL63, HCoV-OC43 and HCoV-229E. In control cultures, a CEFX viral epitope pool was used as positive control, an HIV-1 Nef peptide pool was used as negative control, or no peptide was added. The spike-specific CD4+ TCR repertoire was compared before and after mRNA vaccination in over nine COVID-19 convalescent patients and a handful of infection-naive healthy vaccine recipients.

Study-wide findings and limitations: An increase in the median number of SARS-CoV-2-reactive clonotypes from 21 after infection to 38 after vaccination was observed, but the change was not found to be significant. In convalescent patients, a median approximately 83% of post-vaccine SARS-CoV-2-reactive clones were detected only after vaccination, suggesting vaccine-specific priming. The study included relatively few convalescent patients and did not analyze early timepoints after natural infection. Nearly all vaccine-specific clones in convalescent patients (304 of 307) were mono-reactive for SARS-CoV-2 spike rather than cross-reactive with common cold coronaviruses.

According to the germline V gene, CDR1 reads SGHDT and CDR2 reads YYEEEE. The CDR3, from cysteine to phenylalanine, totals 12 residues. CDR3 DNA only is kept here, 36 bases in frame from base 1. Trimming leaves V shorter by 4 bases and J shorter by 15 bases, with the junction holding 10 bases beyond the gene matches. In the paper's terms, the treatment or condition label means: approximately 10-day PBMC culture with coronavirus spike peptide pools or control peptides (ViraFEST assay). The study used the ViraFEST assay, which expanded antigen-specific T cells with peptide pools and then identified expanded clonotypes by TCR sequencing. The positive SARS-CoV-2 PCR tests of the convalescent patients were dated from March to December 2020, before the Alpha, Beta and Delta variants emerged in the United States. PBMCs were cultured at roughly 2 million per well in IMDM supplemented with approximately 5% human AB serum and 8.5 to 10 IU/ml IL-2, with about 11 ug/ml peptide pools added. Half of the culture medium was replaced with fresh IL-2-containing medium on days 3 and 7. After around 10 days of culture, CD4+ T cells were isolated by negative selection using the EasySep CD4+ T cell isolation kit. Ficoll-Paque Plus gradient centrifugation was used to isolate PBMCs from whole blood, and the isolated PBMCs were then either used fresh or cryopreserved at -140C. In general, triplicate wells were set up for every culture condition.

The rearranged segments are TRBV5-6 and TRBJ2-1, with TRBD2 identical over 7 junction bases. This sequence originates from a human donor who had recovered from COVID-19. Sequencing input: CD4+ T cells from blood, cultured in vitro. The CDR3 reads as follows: CASSRPGLFLFF. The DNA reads TGTGCCAGCAGCAGACCGGGACTATTTCTGTTCTTC. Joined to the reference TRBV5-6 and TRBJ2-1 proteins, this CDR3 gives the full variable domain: DAGVTQSPTHLIKTRGQQVTLRCSPKSGHDTVSWYQQALGQGPQFIFQYYEEEERQRGNFPDRFSGHQFPNYSSELNVNALLLGDSALYLCASSRPGLFLFFGPGTRLTVL.